The next 32 T cell receptor beta chains were all read from a single sample in a study of cytomegalovirus exposure and HLA in healthy donors. 13 Jbeta primers and 60 Vbeta primers were used for the PCR. Some clones are missing from TCRdb's copy, which holds only in-frame ones; the method was immunoSEQ multiplex PCR. The table includes 200,000 to 250,000 clones, about 81% detected once. The sequencing input was PBMCs. The receptors originated from a woman aged 60-70 years in good health and CMV-seropositive.

In regard to this clone: The same CDR3 can be traced to other DNA sequences in this sample. The gene calls are TRBV5-1 and TRBJ2-5; D uncertain. The germline V gene encodes CDR1 SGHRS and CDR2 YFSETQ. This CDR3 region has 13 residues. Trimming cost V 2 bases and J 1 base, with 6 bases left between them. The DNA for the CDR3 is TGCGCCAGCAGCTTTGGTAGCCAAGAGACCCAGTACTTC. It specifies CASSFGSQETQYF.

The J gene is TRBJ1-1, the V gene TRBV19; tentative D call: TRBD1 (5 bases). Germline V CDR1 and CDR2: LNHDA, SQIVND (reference sequence). V lost 3 bases, J lost 1 base, and 9 bases lay in between. The CDR3 spans 14 residues. The CDR3 region is CASSILQGNTEAFF. The CDR3 region has the DNA TGTGCCAGTAGTATCCTCCAGGGGAACACTGAAGCTTTCTTT.

This sequence joins TRBV11-2 and TRBJ2-3, with 9 positions matching TRBD2. Germline V gene lookup returns CDR1 SGHAT and CDR2 FQNNGV. Unmatched junction bases numbered 6, after V lost 8 bases and J lost 6 bases. This CDR3 contains 13 residues. CDR3 amino acids: CASGGTSRDTQYF. The CDR3 DNA sequence: TGTGCCAGCGGGGGGACTAGCAGGGATACGCAGTATTTT.

This sequence joins TRBV5-1 and TRBJ2-3, with 8 bases matching TRBD2. The CDR3 extends over 15 amino acids. Germline loops: CDR1 SGHRS, CDR2 YFSETQ. The V gene end was trimmed by 0 bases and the J gene end by 3 bases; junction bases not matched to a gene: 3. The CDR3 region has the DNA TGCGCCAGCAGCTTGGTAGCTAGCGGGACAGATACGCAGTATTTT. Its protein is CASSLVASGTDTQYF.

This rearrangement joins TRBV28 to TRBJ1-5; a possible D gene is TRBD1 (5 bases). The CDR3 runs to 15 residues. V was shortened by 7 bases and J by 4 bases, with 17 bases between the two germline ends. Per the germline V gene, CDR1 is MDHEN and CDR2 is SYDVKM. The CDR3 DNA is TGTGCCAGCACCGAATCAGGGATTGGTAATCAGCCCCAGCATTTT. Protein product: CASTESGIGNQPQHF. The complete variable domain, with remaining parts taken from reference TRBV28 and TRBJ1-5, reads DVKVTQSSRYLVKRTGEKVFLECVQDMDHENMFWYRQDPGLGLRLIYFSYDVKMKEKGDIPEGYSVSREKKERFSLILESASTNQTSMYLCASTESGIGNQPQHFGDGTRLSIL.

The chain is built from TRBV15 and TRBJ2-3; 8 bases agree with TRBD1. Germline assignment: CDR1 LNHNV and CDR2 YYDKDF (reference sequence). This CDR3 has 18 amino acids. V lost 1 base and J lost 2; bases outside the gene matches: 11. As DNA, the CDR3 is TGTGCCACCAGCAGAGTGACCTGGACAGGGATCAACACAGATACGCAGTATTTT. This encodes CATSRVTWTGINTDTQYF.

The chain combines TRBV28 with TRBJ2-7, with 9 bases matching TRBD1. Germline V gives CDR1 MDHEN, CDR2 SYDVKM. The length of the CDR3 is 14 residues. V was pared by 10 bases and J by 7 bases, with 14 bases of the junction left unmatched. The CDR3 DNA follows: TGTGCCACCTTTCCGGGGACAGGGCTCGGGGAGCAGTACTTC. This translates into CATFPGTGLGEQYF. Full variable domain (remainder filled in from reference TRBV28 and TRBJ2-7): DVKVTQSSRYLVKRTGEKVFLECVQDMDHENMFWYRQDPGLGLRLIYFSYDVKMKEKGDIPEGYSVSREKKERFSLILESASTNQTSMYLCATFPGTGLGEQYFGPGTRLTVT.

This rearrangement joins TRBV7-9 to TRBJ2-1; D remains ambiguous. The CDR3 has 13 amino acids. With 5 bases removed from V and 9 bases from J, the gap between germline ends came to 14 bases. Germline CDR1 reads SEHNR; CDR2 reads FQNEAQ (reference sequence). CDR3 DNA sequence: TGTGCCAGCAGCGTCGACACCCTGGGTGAGCAGTTCTTC. Protein: CASSVDTLGEQFF.

In this sample, this clone turned up once. The CDR3 bases are TGTGCCAGCAGCCCACGGGGTAGCGGGAGAGCCGGTTCCTACAATGAGCAGTTCTTC. Amino acid sequence: CASSPRGSGRAGSYNEQFF. This chain joins TRBV7-3 and TRBJ2-1; 9 nucleotides line up with TRBD2. The V segment lost 5 bases and the J segment 1 base; nucleotides outside the gene matches: 15. The CDR3 extends over 19 amino acids. Germline V gives CDR1 SGHTA, CDR2 FQGTGA.

The chain uses TRBV5-6 and TRBJ1-3; unclear D gene. The length of the CDR3 is 14 residues. Germline V gene data show CDR1 as SGHDT and CDR2 as YYEEEE. Deletions cut 4 bases from V and 2 bases from J, with 10 bases between. The CDR3 DNA follows: TGTGCCAGCAGCCCCGCGGCGGCTGGAAACACCATATATTTT. As protein: CASSPAAAGNTIYF.

This clone occurred once. The chain couples TRBV2 to TRBJ1-1; 8 bases map to TRBD1. Trimming took 7 bases from V and 2 from J; bases not matched to a gene: 6. The CDR3 sequence is 14 residues long. Germline-derived CDR1 and CDR2 are SNHLY and FYNNEI. The CDR3 DNA sequence: TGTGCCAGCATGAAGGACAGGGTCAACACTGAAGCTTTCTTT. It translates to CASMKDRVNTEAFF.

The chain combines TRBV6-6 with TRBJ1-1; possibly TRBD1 for D (5 bases). The CDR3 spans 13 residues. The ends were cut back, 9 bases at V and 3 bases at J, with 14 bases in the middle. The germline CDR1 and CDR2 sequences are MNHNY and SVGAGI (reference sequence). The CDR3 sequence is CASRGREYTEAFF. DNA for the CDR3: TGTGCCAGTCGGGGGAGGGAATACACTGAAGCTTTCTTT.

This chain joins TRBV7-7 and TRBJ2-5, with D possibly TRBD1 on 6 matching bases. Germline V lookup: CDR1 SSHAT, CDR2 FNYEAQ (reference sequence). The germline V and J ends were trimmed by 5 bases and 2 bases, with 9 bases remaining between them. There are 13 residues in the CDR3. For the CDR3, the DNA is TGTGCCAGCAGCGCCGGACAGCAAGAGACCCAGTACTTC. This gives the protein CASSAGQQETQYF. The full variable domain, in which reference TRBV7-7 and TRBJ2-5 provide the parts outside the CDR3, is GAGVSQSPRYKVTKRGQDVTLRCDPISSHATLYWYQQALGQGPEFLTYFNYEAQPDKSGLPSDRFSAERPEGSISTLTIQRTEQRDSAMYRCASSAGQQETQYFGPGTRLLVL.

CDR3 residues: CASSVGAGDNSPLHF. CDR3 DNA: TGTGCCAGCAGCGTAGGGGCAGGGGATAATTCACCCCTCCACTTT. The chain has TRBV9 and TRBJ1-6; tentatively, D is TRBD1 (6 bases). Deletions cut 0 bases from V and 5 bases from J, with 9 bases between. The CDR3 consists of 15 residues. CDR1 and CDR2 (germline): SGDLS, YYNGEE.

The chain is built from TRBV30 and TRBJ2-7, with 11 bases identical to TRBD1. The CDR3 runs to 14 residues. V lost 7 bases, J lost 4 bases, and 9 bases stayed unmatched. Germline assignment: CDR1 GTSNPN and CDR2 SVGIG (reference sequence). CDR3 loop: CASGPGQGVYEQYF. The CDR3 DNA reads as TGTGCCTCAGGACCGGGACAGGGGGTGTACGAGCAGTACTTC.

The chain uses TRBV6-1 and TRBJ1-6; weak D call: TRBD1 (6 bases). Per germline, CDR1 MNHNS and CDR2 SASEGT. The CDR3 runs to 13 residues. Deletions cut 7 bases from V and 6 bases from J, with 10 bases between. The CDR3 loop reads CASTGAFNSPLHF. The CDR3 bases are TGTGCCAGCACAGGGGCGTTTAATTCACCCCTCCACTTT.

V is TRBV7-2 and J is TRBJ2-3; D is undetermined. The germline V and J ends were trimmed by 5 bases and 2 bases, with 14 bases remaining between them. Germline lookup yields CDR1 SGHTA and CDR2 FQGNSA. This CDR3 comprises 15 residues. The CDR3 DNA is TGTGCCAGCAGCCCCCCCGGAGTCTACACAGATACGCAGTATTTT. Translation: CASSPPGVYTDTQYF.

This chain joins TRBV2 and TRBJ2-7; 7 bases fit TRBD2. The CDR3 extends over 15 amino acids. From germline, CDR1 is SNHLY and CDR2 FYNNEI. V trimming: 1 base; J trimming: 0 bases; junction bases outside the gene matches: 3. CDR3 in amino acids: CASSEERGPSYEQYF. CDR3 DNA sequence: TGTGCCAGCAGTGAAGAGCGGGGTCCCTCCTACGAGCAGTACTTC. Looking up the rest from reference TRBV2 and TRBJ2-7 gives the full variable domain: EPEVTQTPSHQVTQMGQEVILRCVPISNHLYFYWYRQILGQKVEFLVSFYNNEISEKSEIFDDQFSVERPDGSNFTLKIRSTKLEDSAMYFCASSEERGPSYEQYFGPGTRLTVT.

The chain joins TRBV19 to TRBJ1-6; tentatively, D is TRBD1 (6 bases). Trimming removed 5 bases from V and 5 bases from J, with 10 bases in between. This CDR3 has 14 residues. CDR1 is LNHDA, CDR2 SQIVND, per germline (reference sequence). The CDR3: CASSPRTDNSPLHF. The CDR3 nucleotides are TGTGCCAGTAGTCCCCGGACAGATAATTCACCCCTCCACTTT.

The genes are TRBV7-2 and TRBJ1-5, with TRBD1 identical over 8 bases. The CDR3 has 15 amino acids. With V trimmed by 3 bases and J by 6 bases, 7 bases remained unmatched. Germline assignment: CDR1 SGHTA and CDR2 FQGNSA. In DNA, the CDR3 is TGTGCCAGCAGCTTGGACAGGGCGCCCGTTCAGCCCCAGCATTTT. Amino acids: CASSLDRAPVQPQHF.

The chain recombines TRBV18 with TRBJ1-5; a possible D gene is TRBD1 (5 bases). The germline gives CDR1 KGHSH, CDR2 LQKENI. The V gene lost 3 bases and the J gene lost 6 bases, with 12 bases spanning the gap. There are 14 residues in the CDR3. In DNA form, the CDR3 reads TGTGCCAGCTCACCGGCGGGGGAGGGTCAGCCCCAGCATTTT. Its translation: CASSPAGEGQPQHF.

This clone was seen once. The rearrangement joins TRBV6-5 to TRBJ2-1; 7 bases agree with TRBD1. Losses at the gene ends were 1 base for V and 6 bases for J; bases not matched to a gene: 0. The CDR3 is 13 residues long. The germline gives CDR1 MNHEY, CDR2 SVGAGI. The CDR3 coding sequence is TGTGCCAGCAGTTACTGGGACAGCAATGAGCAGTTCTTC. Translation: CASSYWDSNEQFF.

The chain combines TRBV5-4 with TRBJ1-2, with D possibly TRBD1 on 5 matching bases. V lost 4 bases to trimming and J lost 6 bases, with 19 bases between them. Per germline, CDR1 SGHNT and CDR2 YYREEE (reference sequence). The CDR3 extends over 15 amino acids. CDR3 DNA: TGTGCCAGCAGCAACCCCGCAGGGATAGTCCATGGCTACACCTTC. It encodes CASSNPAGIVHGYTF.

This clone was observed a single time. The CDR3 DNA is TGCGCCAGCAGCGGGGGACAGGGGGTTTCAGATACGCAGTATTTT. It specifies CASSGGQGVSDTQYF. This chain joins TRBV5-1 and TRBJ2-3; 11 bases align to TRBD1. The germline gives CDR1 SGHRS, CDR2 YFSETQ. CDR3 length: 15 amino acids. The V and J ends lost 4 bases and 4 bases, in that order; junction bases with no gene match: 5. Full variable domain (rest looked up from reference TRBV5-1 and TRBJ2-3): KAGVTQTPRYLIKTRGQQVTLSCSPISGHRSVSWYQQTPGQGLQFLFEYFSETQRNKGNFPGRFSGRQFSNSRSEMNVSTLELGDSALYLCASSGGQGVSDTQYFGPGTRLTVL.

This chain uses TRBV5-1 with TRBJ1-4; D is ambiguous. The CDR3 runs to 14 residues. V lost 4 bases to trimming and J lost 6 bases, with 13 bases between them. The V gene's germline CDR1 is SGHRS and CDR2 YFSETQ. The CDR3: CASSPELIYEKLFF. The CDR3 DNA sequence: TGCGCCAGCAGCCCTGAGCTAATCTATGAAAAACTGTTTTTT. Filled out from reference TRBV5-1 and TRBJ1-4, the complete variable domain reads KAGVTQTPRYLIKTRGQQVTLSCSPISGHRSVSWYQQTPGQGLQFLFEYFSETQRNKGNFPGRFSGRQFSNSRSEMNVSTLELGDSALYLCASSPELIYEKLFFGSGTQLSVL.

The genes are TRBV5-1 and TRBJ2-7; D is perhaps TRBD1 (6 bases). This CDR3 comprises 13 residues. Trimming cost V 3 bases and J 2 bases, with 9 bases left between them. Germline-derived CDR1 and CDR2 are SGHRS and YFSETQ. The CDR3 is CASSSDSTYEQYF. CDR3 in DNA: TGCGCCAGCAGCTCGGACAGTACCTACGAGCAGTACTTC.

J is TRBJ1-3 and V is TRBV7-3, with D perhaps TRBD1 (6 bases). Trimming left V 3 bases short and J 0 bases short, with 12 bases between. The CDR3 is made up of 16 amino acids. CDR1 SGHTA and CDR2 FQGTGA come from the germline V gene. The CDR3 is CASSLGGGTSGNTIYF. In DNA form, the CDR3 reads TGTGCCAGCAGCTTGGGCGGGGGCACCTCTGGAAACACCATATATTTT.

The V gene is TRBV19, the J gene TRBJ2-2; 13 bases map to TRBD2. CDR1 and CDR2 (germline): LNHDA, SQIVND (reference sequence). V gave up 5 bases and J gave up 7 bases; unmatched junction bases: 10. This CDR3 contains 17 residues. The CDR3 loop reads CASSPRLAGGGGGELFF. CDR3 bases: TGTGCCAGTAGTCCAAGACTAGCGGGAGGTGGCGGCGGGGAGCTGTTTTTT.

The genes are TRBV5-1 and TRBJ1-1, with 7 positions matching TRBD1. The germline V gene has CDR1 SGHRS and CDR2 YFSETQ. This CDR3 is built from 14 residues. Trimming removed 4 bases from V and 2 bases from J; junction bases left unmatched: 5. As DNA, the CDR3 is TGCGCCAGCAGCCCAGACAGGGTTAACACTGAAGCTTTCTTT. Amino acid sequence: CASSPDRVNTEAFF.

The chain combines TRBV9 with TRBJ2-1; 9 positions match TRBD2. The CDR3 has 15 amino acids. V lost 4 bases, J lost 4 bases, and 6 bases stayed unmatched. In germline, CDR1 is SGDLS, CDR2 YYNGEE. The CDR3 DNA reads TGTGCCAGCAGCCCCGCGGGAGGGGAGTACAATGAGCAGTTCTTC. Protein: CASSPAGGEYNEQFF.

The chain recombines TRBV29-1 with TRBJ2-1; D remains ambiguous. In germline, CDR1 is SQVTM, CDR2 ANQGSEA. CDR3 length: 13 residues. V gave up 5 bases and J gave up 4 bases, with 12 bases separating them. CDR3 nucleotide sequence: TGCAGCGTTCCAAACAATCCTTACAATGAGCAGTTCTTC. It translates to CSVPNNPYNEQFF.

J is TRBJ1-2 and V is TRBV25-1; maybe TRBD1 (5 bases). The CDR3 runs to 14 residues. The germline CDR1 and CDR2 sequences are MGHDK and SYGVNS. V was trimmed by 3 bases and J by 4 bases, leaving 12 bases between them. The CDR3 DNA follows: TGTGCCAGCAGTGATCCAGGGCGAGTCTATGGCTACACCTTC. It codes for CASSDPGRVYGYTF.